The 17 T cell receptor beta chains presented below share a single source sample, sequenced in a study of T-cell reconstitution after alpha-beta-depleted transplantation in children. Unique molecular identifiers were incorporated when the TCRbeta library was constructed. Via MiXCR, TCRdb re-called the PCR reads, giving one row per CDR3 protein. Of around 700,000 distinct CDR3 sequences listed, around 14% are singletons. Material: PBMCs, obtained before TCRalphabeta/CD19-depleted stem cell transplant. Receptor source: a girl aged 2-10 years with congenital amegakaryocytic thrombocytopenia, due to receive a stem cell transplant.

This clonotype was seen repeatedly, ten times or more. The gene calls are TRBV18 and TRBJ2-5, with D perhaps being TRBD1 or TRBD2 (5 bases each). CDR1 is KGHSH and CDR2 is LQKENI in the germline V gene. There are 12 residues in the CDR3. Trimming took 6 bases from V and 3 from J, leaving 8 bases between them. CDR3 DNA sequence: TGTGCCAGCTCCGGGGCCGAAGAGACCCAGTACTTC. This gives the protein CASSGAEETQYF.

This clonotype was observed at least ten times. The rearrangement joins TRBV29-1 to TRBJ1-2; D uncertain. Germline CDR1 and CDR2: SQVTM and ANQGSEA. The V end was cut by 7 bases, the J end by 2 bases, with 11 bases between. The CDR3 covers 12 residues. CDR3 sequence reads: CSATAGNYGYTF. The CDR3, as DNA: TGCAGCGCGACGGCCGGGAACTATGGCTACACCTTC.

This clonotype came up a few times. The chain couples TRBV7-9 to TRBJ1-5; TRBD1 might be the D (5 bases). The CDR3 is 15 amino acids. Trimming took 4 bases from V and 0 from J, leaving 10 bases between them. CDR1 and CDR2 from the germline V gene are SEHNR and FQNEAQ (reference sequence). The CDR3 loop reads CASSSGTLSNQPQHF. In DNA, the CDR3 is TGTGCCAGCAGCTCCGGGACCCTTAGCAATCAGCCCCAGCATTTT.

The chain couples TRBV28 to TRBJ2-5; D possibly corresponds to TRBD2 (6 bases). Germline assignment: CDR1 MDHEN and CDR2 SYDVKM. V dropped 1 base and J dropped 1 base, with 10 bases sitting between them. There are 15 residues in the CDR3. CDR3 bases: TGTGCCAGCAGTTTATCCGGGAGCCGCCAAGAGACCCAGTACTTC. Its protein is CASSLSGSRQETQYF.

This clonotype appeared a few times. This chain joins TRBV25-1 and TRBJ2-7, with 13 bases that match TRBD2. From germline, CDR1 is MGHDK and CDR2 SYGVNS. There are 14 residues in the CDR3. V lost 6 bases and J lost 4; bases outside the gene matches: 3. CDR3 bases: TGTGCCAGCAGGGGGACTAGCGGGAAATACGAGCAGTACTTC. Amino acid sequence: CASRGTSGKYEQYF.

This clonotype was recorded a few times. The chain links TRBV24-1 to TRBJ2-7, with D maybe TRBD1 (5 bases). Trimming pared 7 bases from V and 0 bases from J, leaving 12 bases between. From germline, CDR1 is KGHDR and CDR2 SFDVKD. The CDR3 is 14 residues long. CDR3 protein: CATSRPDSSYEQYF. The DNA for the CDR3 is TGTGCCACCAGCCGCCCCGACAGCTCCTACGAGCAGTACTTC.

The table lists this clonotype with many counts. The rearrangement joins TRBV5-1 to TRBJ2-5; 13 bases agree with TRBD2. The V gene's germline CDR1 is SGHRS and CDR2 YFSETQ. There are 19 residues in the CDR3. Losses at the gene ends were 0 bases for V and 2 bases for J; bases not matched to a gene: 10. The CDR3 loop reads CASSLASGLAGMFQETQYF. As DNA, the CDR3 is TGCGCCAGCAGCTTGGCCTCGGGACTAGCGGGAATGTTTCAAGAGACCCAGTACTTC. The whole variable domain, filled in from reference TRBV5-1 and TRBJ2-5, reads KAGVTQTPRYLIKTRGQQVTLSCSPISGHRSVSWYQQTPGQGLQFLFEYFSETQRNKGNFPGRFSGRQFSNSRSEMNVSTLELGDSALYLCASSLASGLAGMFQETQYFGPGTRLLVL.

This clonotype was observed at least ten times. This chain uses TRBV5-1 with TRBJ2-1, with unresolved D. Germline CDR1 reads SGHRS; CDR2 reads YFSETQ. V shed 0 bases and J shed 0 bases, with 10 bases lying between them. The CDR3 is 16 residues long. The CDR3 DNA sequence: TGCGCCAGCAGCTTGGGGCTCTCTAGCTCCTACAATGAGCAGTTCTTC. Translating it yields CASSLGLSSSYNEQFF.

J is TRBJ2-3 and V is TRBV20-1, with TRBD2 matching over 7 bases. The V segment lost 0 bases and the J segment 0 bases; nucleotides outside the gene matches: 3. Germline loops: CDR1 DFQATT, CDR2 SNEGSKA (reference sequence). The CDR3 is 15 residues long. The CDR3 DNA reads TGCAGTGCTAGAGAGGCCGGGGGGAGCACAGATACGCAGTATTTT. Protein: CSAREAGGSTDTQYF.

This clonotype was detected only a few times. The V and J genes are TRBV5-1 and TRBJ1-4, with D tentatively TRBD1 (5 bases). Germline loops: CDR1 SGHRS, CDR2 YFSETQ. The CDR3 is 13 residues long. Trimming left V 5 bases short and J 8 bases short, with 13 bases between. CDR3 sequence (DNA): TGCGCCAGCAGTACCGGGGCTGGCGAAAAACTGTTTTTT. As protein: CASSTGAGEKLFF.

The rearrangement joins TRBV20-1 to TRBJ2-3, with D perhaps assigned TRBD1 or TRBD2 (5 bases each). In germline, CDR1 is DFQATT, CDR2 SNEGSKA (reference sequence). This CDR3 comprises 15 residues. Trimming shortened V by 3 bases and J by 0 bases, and 13 bases separated the two germline ends. The CDR3: CSASRGVPSTDTQYF. CDR3 DNA: TGCAGTGCTAGTCGGGGCGTTCCTAGCACAGATACGCAGTATTTT.

This chain uses TRBV30 with TRBJ1-6; perhaps TRBD1 as D (6 bases). With 0 bases removed from V and 11 bases from J, the gap between germline ends came to 14 bases. The CDR3 is 14 amino acids. Germline V gives CDR1 GTSNPN, CDR2 SVGIG (reference sequence). CDR3 region: CAWSVARGGPPLHF. The DNA of the CDR3 is TGTGCCTGGAGTGTAGCCAGGGGCGGTCCACCCCTCCACTTT.

The chain carries TRBV6-1 and TRBJ1-3; no definite D call. The CDR3 totals 15 residues. V was trimmed by 0 bases and J by 0 bases, leaving 6 bases between them. In germline, CDR1 is MNHNS, CDR2 SASEGT. CDR3 protein: CASSEAADSGNTIYF. CDR3 in DNA: TGTGCCAGCAGTGAAGCCGCGGACTCTGGAAACACCATATATTTT.

At least ten counts were recorded for this clonotype. The chain couples TRBV27 to TRBJ1-6; D call uncertain. The V and J ends lost 5 bases and 7 bases respectively, with 21 bases between them. The CDR3 consists of 17 residues. From germline, CDR1 is MNHEY and CDR2 SMNVEV (reference sequence). The CDR3 loop reads CASSPLSGHQKNSPLHF. CDR3 coding DNA: TGTGCCAGCAGTCCCCTCTCCGGGCATCAGAAAAATTCACCCCTCCACTTT.

This chain's CDR3 is CASRPNKSQPQHF. The CDR3 bases are TGTGCCAGCAGGCCGAACAAAAGTCAGCCCCAGCATTTT. This chain uses TRBV12-3 or TRBV12-4 with TRBJ1-5, with D hard to call. V was shortened by 6 bases and J by 6 bases, with 12 bases between the two germline ends. The CDR3 is made up of 13 amino acids.

The rearrangement uses TRBV25-1 and TRBJ2-7; D gene ambiguous. Germline CDR1 is MGHDK and CDR2 is SYGVNS. The CDR3 length is 14 residues. The V end was cut by 5 bases, the J end by 3 bases, with 14 bases between. The CDR3 reads CASSNHFENYEQYF. DNA of the CDR3: TGTGCCAGCAGTAACCATTTCGAAAACTACGAGCAGTACTTC.

This clonotype was detected ten times or more. This rearrangement joins TRBV5-1 to TRBJ2-3, with D possibly TRBD2 on 5 matching bases. Looked up from germline, CDR1 is SGHRS and CDR2 is YFSETQ. The CDR3 is 15 residues long. Trimming cost V 0 bases and J 1 base, with 9 bases left between them. The CDR3 protein is CASSLAPEGTDTQYF. In DNA form, the CDR3 reads TGCGCCAGCAGCTTGGCCCCGGAGGGCACAGATACGCAGTATTTT.